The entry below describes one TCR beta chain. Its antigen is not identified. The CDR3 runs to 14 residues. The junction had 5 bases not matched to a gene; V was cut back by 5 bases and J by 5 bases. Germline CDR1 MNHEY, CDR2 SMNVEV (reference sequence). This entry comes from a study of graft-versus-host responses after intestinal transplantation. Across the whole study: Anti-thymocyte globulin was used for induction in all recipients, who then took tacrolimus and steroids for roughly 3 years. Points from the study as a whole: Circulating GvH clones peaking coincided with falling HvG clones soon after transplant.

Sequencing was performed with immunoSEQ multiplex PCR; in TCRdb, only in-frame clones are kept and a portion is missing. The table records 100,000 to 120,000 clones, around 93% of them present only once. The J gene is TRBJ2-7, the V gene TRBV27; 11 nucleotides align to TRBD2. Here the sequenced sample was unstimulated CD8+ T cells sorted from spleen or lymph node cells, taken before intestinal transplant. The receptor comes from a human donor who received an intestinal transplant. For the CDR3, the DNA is TGTGCCAGCAGTATAGCGGGAGGGTCTAACGAGCAGTACTTC. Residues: CASSIAGGSNEQYF.